A single sample is the source of the 10 T cell receptor beta chains below, sequenced in a study of blood T cells in healthy people across ages. The use of a sample-barcoded 5' primer and a J-beta primer mix characterized a second PCR of roughly 7 to 11 cycles. TCRdb ran MiXCR on the 5' RACE reads and lists one entry per CDR3 protein. This table holds hundreds of thousands of distinct CDR3 sequences, about 46% found once. The sequencing input was blood. All receptors derive from an elderly man in good health.

This clonotype was counted between two and nine times. J is TRBJ2-5 and V is TRBV12-3 or TRBV12-4; a weak D match, TRBD1 (6 bases). This CDR3 has 14 amino acids. V was trimmed by 7 bases and J by 5 bases, leaving 17 bases between them. CDR3 sequence (DNA): TGTGCCAGCACCCAGGGGCAGGGGACGGAGACCCAGTACTTC. As protein: CASTQGQGTETQYF.

This sequence joins TRBV3-1 and TRBJ2-1, with D possibly TRBD2 on 6 matching bases. The CDR3 is 16 residues long. Germline assignment: CDR1 LGHDT and CDR2 YNNKEL (reference sequence). Trimming stripped 0 bases from V and 0 bases from J, with 9 bases between. In DNA, the CDR3 is TGTGCCAGCAGCCAAGAGGGGGGAATCTCCTACAATGAGCAGTTCTTC. This translates into CASSQEGGISYNEQFF.

This clonotype was observed many times. The chain uses TRBV7-2 and TRBJ2-7; D might be TRBD1 (6 bases). Germline CDR1 reads SGHTA; CDR2 reads FQGNSA. The CDR3 sequence is 16 residues long. Trimming removed 5 bases from V and 6 bases from J, with 23 bases in between. For the CDR3, the DNA is TGTGCCAGCAGCCGTGAAATTTGGAACAGGGTTCCCGAGCAGTACTTC. It is translated as CASSREIWNRVPEQYF. The whole variable domain, remainder taken from reference TRBV7-2 and TRBJ2-7, is GAGVSQSPSNKVTEKGKDVELRCDPISGHTALYWYRQSLGQGLEFLIYFQGNSAPDKSGLPSDRFSAERTGGSVSTLTIQRTQQEDSAVYLCASSREIWNRVPEQYFGPGTRLTVT.

The chain couples TRBV7-2 to TRBJ2-1, with D hard to call. Trimming left V 2 bases short and J 13 bases short, with 27 bases between. The CDR3 spans 17 residues. CDR1 SGHTA and CDR2 FQGNSA come from the germline V gene. Written as DNA, the CDR3 is TGTGCCAGCAGCTTAACTACGGGTATGGCTGATATAAGGACCCAGTTCTTC. Protein product: CASSLTTGMADIRTQFF.

DNA of the CDR3: TGTGCCAGCAGCTTGGCGAGGACAGGGAACCAGCCCCAGCATTTT. Translated, it gives CASSLARTGNQPQHF. The chain couples TRBV5-5 to TRBJ1-5, with 8 bases fitting TRBD1. Germline V gene lookup returns CDR1 SGHKS and CDR2 YYEKEE (reference sequence). The length of the CDR3 is 15 residues. V shed 0 bases and J 7 bases; nucleotides not matched to a gene: 6.

The chain has TRBV19 and TRBJ2-5; D might be TRBD1 (7 bases). V was trimmed by 10 bases and J by 4 bases, leaving 16 bases between them. Germline CDR1 is LNHDA and CDR2 is SQIVND (reference sequence). This CDR3 spans 13 amino acids. The DNA for the CDR3 is TGTGCCACCGCAGGGGGGTCGCTAGAGACCCAGTACTTC. Translated: CATAGGSLETQYF.

In its sample, this clonotype was seen once. The chain employs TRBV20-1 and TRBJ2-1; 9 bases are a match to TRBD2. The V gene's germline CDR1 is DFQATT and CDR2 SNEGSKA (reference sequence). CDR3 length: 15 amino acids. Trimming at V came to 1 base and at J to 5 bases, leaving 6 bases not matched to a gene. CDR3 region: CSARGPRGGDNEQFF. The CDR3 nucleotides are TGCAGTGCTAGAGGTCCGCGGGGGGGCGACAATGAGCAGTTCTTC.

By frequency in the sample, this clonotype is medium-sized (0.01 to 0.1%). The gene calls are TRBV7-2 and TRBJ2-7, with no clear D. CDR1 is SGHTA, CDR2 FQGNSA, per germline. The CDR3 extends over 15 amino acids. V lost 1 base to trimming and J lost 0 bases, with 10 bases between them. The CDR3 loop reads CASSLGPESSYEQYF. The CDR3, as DNA: TGTGCCAGCAGCTTAGGCCCAGAGAGCTCCTACGAGCAGTACTTC.

This clonotype was observed many times. The V and J genes are TRBV5-1 and TRBJ2-5, with D hard to call. There are 15 residues in the CDR3. Germline assignment: CDR1 SGHRS and CDR2 YFSETQ. V was shortened by 4 bases and J by 2 bases, with 15 bases between the two germline ends. CDR3 sequence (DNA): TGCGCCAGCAGCACTGACCGCCCAACGCAAGAGACCCAGTACTTC. Translated: CASSTDRPTQETQYF.

The chain couples TRBV2 to TRBJ2-3, with TRBD2 as a possible D gene (7 bases). The CDR3 length is 14 residues. CDR1 and CDR2 from the germline V gene are SNHLY and FYNNEI. Trimming removed 6 bases from V and 5 bases from J, with 15 bases in between. CDR3 protein: CASSALGGLDTQYF. The CDR3 DNA sequence: TGTGCCAGCAGCGCCCTGGGGGGGCTAGATACGCAGTATTTT.